The clone carrying this TCR beta chain has a count of ten or more. CDR1 is SGHTA and CDR2 is FQGNSA in the germline V gene. The CDR3 is made up of 16 amino acids. J gave up 4 bases and V 5 bases, and 10 bases lay outside the gene matches. TCR beta CDR3 sequences were amplified from RNA transcripts. HTBI primers were employed in a first-round RT-PCR of the TCR CDR3. TCRdb redid the calling of the multiplex PCR reads with MiXCR, one entry per CDR3 protein. The sample carries about 570,000 distinct CDR3 sequences, under 60% recorded once. The data stem from a study of T cells in Graves' hyperthyroidism and ophthalmopathy. Patients were excluded for uncontrolled infection, other autoimmune disease, pregnancy or lactation. Diagnoses were made from clinical symptoms, serum measures (thyroxine and TRAb), thyroid ultrasound and orbital computed tomography.

The V call is TRBV7-2, the J call TRBJ2-7; 11 positions match TRBD2. The receptor comes from an adult woman with Graves' disease, either hyperthyroidism or ophthalmopathy (not recorded which). The sample comprised peripheral blood or thyroid tissue (not recorded which). CDR3 region: CASSPLLIAGGYEQYF. CDR3 coding DNA: TGTGCCAGCAGCCCCCTATTGATAGCGGGAGGGTACGAGCAGTACTTC.